The TCR beta chain described here comes from a study of T cells after yellow fever vaccination. This CDR3 spans 12 amino acids. CDR1 is LNHNV, CDR2 YYDKDF, per germline (reference sequence). V lost 8 bases to trimming and J lost 1 base; unmatched junction nucleotides: 1. This clonotype was seen a single time. TCRdb re-derived calls from the 5' RACE reads in MiXCR, one entry per CDR3 protein. The sample contains roughly 500,000 distinct CDR3 sequences, under 25% of which appear only once. The chain links TRBV15 to TRBJ2-7, with 8 bases identical to TRBD2. The starting material was PBMCs, obtained 15 days after the yellow fever booster vaccination. This TCR was sampled from a man younger than 40 who received the YFV17D yellow fever vaccine. CDR3 region: CATSGGSYEQYF. CDR3 bases: TGTGCCACCTCGGGAGGGTCCTACGAGCAGTACTTC.